This entry lists 32 T cell receptor beta chains sequenced from one sample in a study of identical twins. MiXCR, applied by TCRdb to the 5' RACE reads, yields one record per CDR3 protein. The data hold some 660,000 distinct CDR3 sequences, with over 8.5% observed a single time. The same sample was also used in a study of yellow fever vaccine responses in identical twins.

The material sequenced was PBMCs. The receptors shown here come from a young woman in good health.

This sequence joins TRBV4-3 and TRBJ2-7, with D possibly being TRBD2 (5 bases). V was pared by 0 bases and J by 3 bases, with 12 bases between. Germline CDR1 and CDR2: LGHNA and YSLEER. This CDR3 has 15 residues. The DNA for the CDR3 is TGCGCCAGCAGCCAAGAGAGAGAAGGAGGCTACGAGCAGTACTTC. Amino acid sequence: CASSQEREGGYEQYF.

This clonotype came up many times. The chain joins TRBV28 to TRBJ2-3, with D maybe TRBD1 (6 bases). The CDR3 contains 16 residues. From germline, CDR1 is MDHEN and CDR2 SYDVKM. V lost 5 bases to trimming and J lost 0 bases, with 15 bases between them. The DNA of the CDR3 is TGTGCCAGCAGTAAAGGACAGTCAGCTAGCACAGATACGCAGTATTTT. Translation: CASSKGQSASTDTQYF.

In this sample, this clonotype turned up once. The chain recombines TRBV6-2 or TRBV6-3 with TRBJ2-7, with D possibly TRBD2 on 6 matching bases. Trimming removed 5 bases from V and 6 bases from J, with 23 bases in between. The CDR3 is made up of 16 amino acids. Germline assignment: CDR1 MNHEY and CDR2 SVGEGT. For the CDR3, the DNA is TGTGCCAGCAGTGACCACTTGGGACTCCTTGGGGGCGAGCAGTACTTC. Translating it yields CASSDHLGLLGGEQYF.

The rearrangement uses TRBV24-1 and TRBJ2-5; D call uncertain. Germline CDR1 is KGHDR and CDR2 is SFDVKD. With 5 bases removed from V and 5 bases from J, the gap between germline ends came to 11 bases. CDR3 size: 13 residues. Written as DNA, the CDR3 is TGTGCCACCAGTGCTCTAGGTTACGAGACCCAGTACTTC. It yields the protein CATSALGYETQYF.

This clonotype has just a few counts. This chain joins TRBV4-1 and TRBJ2-7; 9 bases are a match to TRBD2. Germline V CDR1 and CDR2: MGHRA, YSYEKL. CDR3 length: 13 amino acids. J lost 11 bases, V lost 0 bases, and 5 bases had no gene match. CDR3 sequence (DNA): TGCGCCAGCAGCCAAGATTTAGCGGGAGATGAGTACTTC. Its protein is CASSQDLAGDEYF.

V gene TRBV5-6 combines with J gene TRBJ2-1; D gene unclear. Trimming took 4 bases from V and 4 from J, leaving 9 bases between them. Looked up from germline, CDR1 is SGHDT and CDR2 is YYEEEE. The CDR3 sequence is 13 residues long. CDR3 sequence: CASSRSPYNEQFF. CDR3 bases: TGTGCCAGCAGCCGGTCGCCGTACAATGAGCAGTTCTTC.

As for this clonotype: Possible read error: a much larger clone is one base away. The chain joins TRBV12-3 or TRBV12-4 to TRBJ2-7; 10 positions agree with TRBD1. The CDR3 spans 14 residues. V shed 6 bases, J shed 2 bases, and the junction held 4 bases outside the gene matches. Here the CDR3 DNA reads TGTGCCAGCAGACTCGGGACAGGGGCCTACGAGCAGTACTTC. It is translated as CASRLGTGAYEQYF.

CDR3 DNA: TGCAGTGCTGCGGGATCTCTGGAGACCCAGTACTTC. Its protein is CSAAGSLETQYF. The chain carries TRBV20-1 and TRBJ2-5; a weak D match, TRBD2 (6 bases). V lost 5 bases to trimming and J lost 5 bases, with 12 bases between them. CDR1 DFQATT and CDR2 SNEGSKA come from the germline V gene (reference sequence). The CDR3 covers 12 residues.

This clonotype was counted ten times or more. V and J are TRBV9 and TRBJ1-6, with unresolved D. Trimming cost V 1 base and J 7 bases, with 6 bases left between them. This CDR3 region has 13 residues. The V gene's germline CDR1 is SGDLS and CDR2 YYNGEE. CDR3 DNA: TGTGCCAGCAGCGTATACAGAAATTCACCCCTCCACTTT. This encodes CASSVYRNSPLHF.

This clonotype was picked up a small number of times. This chain uses TRBV12-3 or TRBV12-4 with TRBJ2-4; TRBD1 matches at 8 bases. V trimming: 5 bases; J trimming: 2 bases; junction bases outside the gene matches: 8. The CDR3 extends over 16 amino acids. In DNA, the CDR3 is TGTGCCAGCAGTCTCCCGGGACAGGTGTCCAAAAACATTCAGTACTTC. Residues: CASSLPGQVSKNIQYF.

This clonotype occurred a few times. V usage is TRBV30 and J usage is TRBJ1-2; 8 positions agree with TRBD1. Losses at the gene ends were 5 bases for V and 6 bases for J; bases not matched to a gene: 8. Germline V gene sequence: CDR1 GTSNPN, CDR2 SVGIG (reference sequence). CDR3 length equals 13 residues. The CDR3 loop reads CAWSQTGDNGYTF. DNA of the CDR3: TGTGCCTGGTCGCAGACAGGGGATAATGGCTACACCTTC.

Concerning this clonotype: Being one base from a much bigger clone, this may be a read error. The genes are TRBV5-6 and TRBJ2-1; TRBD2 agrees at 7 bases. The trim removed 2 bases at V and 3 bases at J, leaving 8 bases unmatched. The CDR3 is 16 residues long. In germline, CDR1 is SGHDT, CDR2 YYEEEE. The CDR3 sequence: CASSFGRGSLYNEQFF. CDR3 nucleotides: TGTGCCAGCAGCTTCGGGCGGGGGTCTCTCTACAATGAGCAGTTCTTC.

This clonotype appeared a few times. The chain combines TRBV19 with TRBJ2-4; no firm D call. This CDR3 comprises 13 residues. CDR1 is LNHDA and CDR2 is SQIVND in the germline V gene (reference sequence). V was pared by 0 bases and J by 8 bases, with 8 bases between. CDR3 region: CASSIDPNYIQYF. CDR3 nucleotides: TGTGCCAGTAGTATAGATCCGAACTACATTCAGTACTTC.

This clonotype came up many times. The chain couples TRBV6-1 to TRBJ2-3; 14 positions match TRBD2. The ends lost 6 bases at V and 4 bases at J; junction bases unmatched: 3. Germline assignment: CDR1 MNHNS and CDR2 SASEGT. The CDR3 sequence is 15 residues long. CDR3 amino acids: CASSPGLAGADTQYF. The DNA of the CDR3 is TGTGCCAGCAGCCCGGGACTAGCGGGAGCAGATACGCAGTATTTT.

The chain combines TRBV5-6 with TRBJ2-7, with a weak D call TRBD2 (6 bases). The length of the CDR3 is 13 residues. Trimming stripped 2 bases from V and 5 bases from J, with 11 bases between. Germline V gene data show CDR1 as SGHDT and CDR2 as YYEEEE. The CDR3 DNA reads TGTGCCAGCAGCTTTCGGGGGATGGACGAGCAGTACTTC. Amino acids: CASSFRGMDEQYF.

The chain employs TRBV5-1 and TRBJ2-5, with 9 bases that match TRBD2. Per germline, CDR1 SGHRS and CDR2 YFSETQ. The J segment lost 0 bases and the V segment lost 1 base, leaving 4 bases of the junction unmatched. This CDR3 is 16 amino acids long. The CDR3 DNA follows: TGCGCCAGCAGCTTGAGCGGGGGGCGGTACCAAGAGACCCAGTACTTC. Its protein product is CASSLSGGRYQETQYF.

The rearrangement joins TRBV20-1 to TRBJ2-7, with 12 positions matching TRBD2. Per the germline V gene, CDR1 is DFQATT and CDR2 is SNEGSKA (reference sequence). V shed 0 bases and J 4 bases; nucleotides not matched to a gene: 4. The CDR3 runs 15 residues. CDR3 nucleotides: TGCAGTGCTAGAGATCCCCTAGCGGGAGGGTACGAGCAGTACTTC. Translation: CSARDPLAGGYEQYF.

This clonotype was observed a few times. The V and J genes are TRBV28 and TRBJ1-1; D gene ambiguous. The CDR3 length is 13 residues. Germline CDR1 and CDR2: MDHEN and SYDVKM. The ends were cut back, 6 bases at V and 0 bases at J, with 8 bases in the middle. The CDR3 loop reads CASRTLMNTEAFF. CDR3 nucleotides: TGTGCCAGCAGGACATTGATGAACACTGAAGCTTTCTTT.

This clonotype was picked up a small number of times. The rearrangement uses TRBV27 and TRBJ2-7; D tentatively fits TRBD1 or TRBD2 (5 bases each). Trimming removed 6 bases at V and 2 bases at J, with 17 bases between. CDR1 and CDR2 from the germline V gene are MNHEY and SMNVEV (reference sequence). The CDR3 extends over 15 amino acids. CDR3 nucleotide sequence: TGTGCCAGCAGCCCCATCGGGGACGGGACCTACGAGCAGTACTTC. Its translation: CASSPIGDGTYEQYF.

This clonotype has a handful of counts. The genes are TRBV5-1 and TRBJ2-7, with D maybe TRBD2 (6 bases). The CDR3 has 14 residues. Germline lookup yields CDR1 SGHRS and CDR2 YFSETQ. The V gene lost 2 bases and the J gene lost 3 bases, with 12 bases spanning the gap. The CDR3 bases are TGCGCCAGCAGCTTAGAGGGACTGGACTACGAGCAGTACTTC. Amino acids: CASSLEGLDYEQYF. The full variable domain, rest sourced from reference TRBV5-1 and TRBJ2-7, is KAGVTQTPRYLIKTRGQQVTLSCSPISGHRSVSWYQQTPGQGLQFLFEYFSETQRNKGNFPGRFSGRQFSNSRSEMNVSTLELGDSALYLCASSLEGLDYEQYFGPGTRLTVT.

The CDR3 DNA sequence: TGCGCCAGCAGCCCGGGGACCTCTGAGGGCGAGCAGTACTTC. This sequence encodes CASSPGTSEGEQYF. This rearrangement joins TRBV5-1 to TRBJ2-7, with D perhaps TRBD1 or TRBD2 (5 bases each). Looked up from germline, CDR1 is SGHRS and CDR2 is YFSETQ. V was trimmed by 4 bases and J by 6 bases, leaving 17 bases between them. This CDR3 is built from 14 residues.

This clonotype was counted many times. This chain connects TRBV29-1 to TRBJ2-4, with TRBD2 as a possible D gene (5 bases). This CDR3 comprises 13 residues. Per the germline V gene, CDR1 is SQVTM and CDR2 is ANQGSEA. Trimming pared 1 base from V and 7 bases from J, leaving 11 bases between. The CDR3 protein is CSVEGSGVNIQYF. CDR3 in DNA: TGCAGCGTTGAAGGGAGCGGCGTGAACATTCAGTACTTC.

This clonotype was counted ten times or more. The rearrangement joins TRBV7-9 to TRBJ2-7; 8 nucleotides line up with TRBD1. The germline CDR1 and CDR2 sequences are SEHNR and FQNEAQ (reference sequence). The CDR3 has 15 residues. With 1 base clipped from V and 3 bases from J, the junction kept 5 bases outside the gene matches. CDR3 in amino acids: CASSLVRDRGYEQYF. DNA of the CDR3: TGTGCCAGCAGCTTAGTGCGTGACAGGGGCTACGAGCAGTACTTC.

The rearrangement links TRBV3-1 to TRBJ1-1; D might be TRBD1 (5 bases). Germline CDR1 and CDR2: LGHDT and YNNKEL (reference sequence). This CDR3 has 13 amino acids. Trimming pared 4 bases from V and 7 bases from J, leaving 13 bases between. For the CDR3, the DNA is TGTGCCAGCAGCCGTAGCCCGCAGGGTGAAGCTTTCTTT. Translating it yields CASSRSPQGEAFF.

In this sample, this clonotype turned up a few times. This chain connects TRBV7-9 to TRBJ1-1; TRBD1 might be the D (5 bases). Germline V CDR1 and CDR2: SEHNR, FQNEAQ (reference sequence). Deletions cut 5 bases from V and 7 bases from J, with 11 bases between. The CDR3 consists of 12 residues. CDR3 DNA sequence: TGTGCCAGCAGCCGGGACGGATATGAAGCTTTCTTT. Protein product: CASSRDGYEAFF.

This clonotype has more than one count but fewer than ten. The rearrangement joins TRBV20-1 to TRBJ2-1, with 11 bases that match TRBD2. This CDR3 comprises 19 residues. Germline V gene sequence: CDR1 DFQATT, CDR2 SNEGSKA (reference sequence). V gave up 0 bases and J gave up 7 bases; unmatched junction bases: 17. This chain's CDR3 is CSARDRASGRPISWNEQFF. The CDR3 DNA is TGCAGTGCTAGAGATCGGGCTAGCGGGAGGCCCATATCGTGGAATGAGCAGTTCTTC.

There are many counts of this clonotype. The rearrangement joins TRBV4-1 to TRBJ2-7; TRBD1 might be the D (5 bases). The CDR3 has 14 residues. With 1 base removed from V and 3 bases from J, the gap between germline ends came to 10 bases. In germline, CDR1 is MGHRA, CDR2 YSYEKL. CDR3 region: CASSQAAGYYEQYF. The CDR3 DNA reads as TGCGCCAGCAGCCAAGCAGCAGGGTACTACGAGCAGTACTTC.

Many counts were recorded for this clonotype. The gene calls are TRBV2 and TRBJ2-7; D uncertain. Germline lookup yields CDR1 SNHLY and CDR2 FYNNEI. Trimming took off 8 bases at V and 7 bases at J, with 12 bases between the two ends. This CDR3 has 11 residues. The CDR3, as DNA: TGTGCCAGCGGCCCCTTTTTTGAGCAGTACTTC. Translation gives CASGPFFEQYF.

This chain uses TRBV7-9 with TRBJ2-7, with D hard to call. CDR3 size: 13 residues. The V and J ends lost 1 base and 6 bases respectively, with 10 bases between them. Looked up from germline, CDR1 is SEHNR and CDR2 is FQNEAQ (reference sequence). CDR3 residues: CASSLETAPEQYF. The CDR3 bases are TGTGCCAGCAGCTTAGAAACAGCACCCGAGCAGTACTTC.

This clonotype was found many times. The chain has TRBV7-9 and TRBJ2-3; D not certain. Germline assignment: CDR1 SEHNR and CDR2 FQNEAQ (reference sequence). This CDR3 is 15 amino acids long. V lost 2 bases, J lost 6 bases, and 15 bases lay in between. CDR3 loop: CASSLIGPLVDTQYF. The DNA of the CDR3 is TGTGCCAGCAGCTTAATCGGACCCCTAGTCGATACGCAGTATTTT.

This clonotype was seen many times. The chain employs TRBV11-2 and TRBJ2-1; D is unclear. V was pared by 2 bases and J by 7 bases, with 12 bases between. The CDR3 extends over 14 amino acids. Germline V gene data show CDR1 as SGHAT and CDR2 as FQNNGV. CDR3 amino acids: CASSLLGRLNEQFF. The CDR3 nucleotides are TGTGCCAGCAGCTTATTAGGTAGACTTAATGAGCAGTTCTTC.

This clonotype was seen many times. V usage is TRBV4-2 and J usage is TRBJ1-2, with a tentative D call TRBD1 (6 bases). The V gene lost 2 bases and the J gene lost 4 bases, with 17 bases spanning the gap. The CDR3 has 16 amino acids. Germline CDR1 LGHNA, CDR2 YNFKEQ. The CDR3 reads CASSQLTGYESYGYTF. The CDR3 region has the DNA TGTGCCAGCAGCCAACTCACAGGGTATGAGAGCTATGGCTACACCTTC.